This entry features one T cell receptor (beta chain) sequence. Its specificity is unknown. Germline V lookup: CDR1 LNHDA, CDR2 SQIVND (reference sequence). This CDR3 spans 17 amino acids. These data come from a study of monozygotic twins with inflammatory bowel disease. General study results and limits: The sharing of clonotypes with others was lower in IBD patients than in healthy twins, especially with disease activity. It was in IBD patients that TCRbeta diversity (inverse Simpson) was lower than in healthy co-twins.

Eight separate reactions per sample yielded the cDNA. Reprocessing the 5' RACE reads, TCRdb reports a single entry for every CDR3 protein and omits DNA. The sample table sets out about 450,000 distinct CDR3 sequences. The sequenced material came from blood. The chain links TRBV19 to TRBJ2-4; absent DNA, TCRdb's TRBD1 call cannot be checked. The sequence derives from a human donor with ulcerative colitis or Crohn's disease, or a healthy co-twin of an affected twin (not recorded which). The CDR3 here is CASSHRSGSEGRNIQYF.